Following are 2 T cell receptor beta chains from one sample sequenced in a study of blood T cell repertoires in COVID-19. TCRdb keeps only in-frame clones here, not all; method: immunoSEQ multiplex PCR. The sample consists of tens of thousands of clones, around 85% of them appearing once. The sequenced sample consisted of peripheral blood. The receptors derive from a woman aged 80 or over with active or convalescent COVID-19.

The chain recombines TRBV5-6 with TRBJ1-4, with D possibly matching TRBD1 (5 bases). This CDR3 region has 16 residues. Germline V gene data show CDR1 as SGHDT and CDR2 as YYEEEE. Between the trimmed V and J ends, which lost 1 base and 4 bases, there was a span of 14 bases. DNA for the CDR3: TGTGCCAGCAGCTTGCCGAATCCGGGACTTAATGAAAAACTGTTTTTT. It translates to CASSLPNPGLNEKLFF.

The chain combines TRBV7-2 with TRBJ1-1, with D unclear. The germline V and J ends were trimmed by 5 bases and 3 bases, with 10 bases remaining between them. The germline V gene has CDR1 SGHTA and CDR2 FQGNSA. CDR3 length equals 13 residues. The CDR3 is CASSRVRDTEAFF. CDR3 sequence (DNA): TGTGCCAGCAGCCGCGTCCGGGACACTGAAGCTTTCTTT.